This TCR beta chain was identified during a study of blood T cell repertoires in COVID-19. Across the whole study: Researchers got acute and convalescent COVID-19 samples from the United States, Italy and Spain.

Individuals drawn from about two dozen US areas were about 18 to 89 years old. Cohorts were based on clinical histories the participants reported. This CDR3 comprises 14 residues. CDR1 is KGHSH and CDR2 is LQKENI in the germline V gene. The V segment lost 3 bases and the J segment 4 bases; nucleotides outside the gene matches: 4. This clone was seen once. Per the authors' pipeline: Researchers report that nucleated cell counts were estimated from reference gene primer amplification. The protocol was immunoSEQ multiplex PCR, while the TCRdb copy is restricted to in-frame clones and leaves out a portion. V and J calls and clone size are given by that table; D and trimming were obtained from the DNA. The sample shows roughly 500,000 clones, 85% to 90% of them seen only once.

This sequence joins TRBV18 and TRBJ1-1, with 8 bases fitting TRBD1. Sequencing was carried out using PBMCs or T cells enriched from blood (not recorded which). The TCR sequence derives from a middle-aged woman who had recovered from COVID-19. The CDR3 coding sequence is TGTGCCAGCTCACCGCAGGGGGCCAGCACTGAAGCTTTCTTT. It is translated as CASSPQGASTEAFF.